The TCR beta chain under discussion was sequenced for a study of early T cells in non-severe SARS-CoV-2 infection. Overall study: Sequencing was performed on bulk RNA from unsorted whole blood, leaving chains unpaired.

Findings of the study overall: VDJdb-based matching was biased toward anti-spike CD8 responses and missed private and CD4 specificities.

Individually, cDNA molecules had unique molecular identifiers attached to them. TCRdb re-called the 5' RACE reads with MiXCR, one entry per CDR3 protein. The sample contains 84,000 or so distinct CDR3 sequences, 9.5% to 13% of which appear only once. Losses at the gene ends were 8 bases for V and 1 base for J; bases not matched to a gene: 5. In germline, CDR1 is SNHLY, CDR2 FYNNEI. The CDR3 sequence is 14 residues long. Only a few counts were recorded for this clonotype. Its target is unknown. This chain connects TRBV2 to TRBJ1-1, with 9 nucleotides matching TRBD1. Specimen: whole blood. The sequence was collected from an adult who was a healthcare worker with PCR-confirmed SARS-CoV-2 infection or an uninfected control (not recorded which). CDR3 protein: CASGGQGGNTEAFF. CDR3 in DNA: TGTGCCAGCGGGGGACAGGGTGGGAACACTGAAGCTTTCTTT.